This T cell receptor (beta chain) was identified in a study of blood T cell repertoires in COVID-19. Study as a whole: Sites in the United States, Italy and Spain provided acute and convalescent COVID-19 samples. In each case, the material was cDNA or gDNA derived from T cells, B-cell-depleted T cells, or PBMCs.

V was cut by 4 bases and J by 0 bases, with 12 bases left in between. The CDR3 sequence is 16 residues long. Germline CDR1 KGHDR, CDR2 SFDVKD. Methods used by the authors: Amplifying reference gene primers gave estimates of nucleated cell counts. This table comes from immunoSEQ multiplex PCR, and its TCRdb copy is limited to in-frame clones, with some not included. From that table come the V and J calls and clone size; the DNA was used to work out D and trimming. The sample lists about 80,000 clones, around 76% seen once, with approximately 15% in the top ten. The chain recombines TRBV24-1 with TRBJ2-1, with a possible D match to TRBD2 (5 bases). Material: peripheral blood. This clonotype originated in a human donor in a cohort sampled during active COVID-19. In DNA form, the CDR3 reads TGTGCCACCAGTGAGTCGGACGGAGGCTCCTACAATGAGCAGTTCTTC. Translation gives CATSESDGGSYNEQFF.